The source of this T cell receptor (beta chain) is a study of shared clonotypes between healthy human individuals. Researchers ran the assay at a deep level. Profiled with immunoSEQ multiplex PCR; TCRdb holds only in-frame clones, not every one. The top ten hold more than 0.9% of the sample, which has some 1,900,000 clones, around 96% seen once. Between the trimmed V and J ends, which lost 4 bases and 0 bases, there was a span of 12 bases. The CDR3 has 15 residues. Germline V gene lookup returns CDR1 LGHNA and CDR2 YSLEER. Terminally differentiated effector memory CD45RA+ cells were left out of the naive CD8 fraction, which was CD45RO-negative and positively selected for CCR7.

Sequencing was performed on naive CD8+ T cells sorted from blood. The rearrangement links TRBV4-3 to TRBJ1-1; weak D call: TRBD1 (5 bases). This TCR derives from a man aged 18 to 35 in good health. The CDR3 sequence is CASSLGDGMNTEAFF. As DNA, the CDR3 is TGCGCCAGCAGCCTGGGGGACGGTATGAACACTGAAGCTTTCTTT.